This is a list of T cell receptor beta chains from one sample in a study of blood T cell repertoires in COVID-19. The repertoire was sequenced with immunoSEQ multiplex PCR; TCRdb's copy has only in-frame clones and lacks some. The table lists 120,000 to 150,000 clones, around four fifths of them singletons. The material sequenced was peripheral blood. These TCRs come from a middle-aged woman with active or convalescent COVID-19. CDR3s include the opening cysteine and the closing phenylalanine or tryptophan. A D gene is named only where the DNA matches it firmly. A row's size may be missing; if present it is once, few, many or a size class.

j_call: TRBJ1-5
d_call: NA
clone_size: NA
v_call: TRBV12-3/TRBV12-4
cdr3_aa: CASSSYSNQPQHF
cdr3_nt: TGTGCCAGCAGTTCCTATAGCAATCAGCCCCAGCATTTT

j_call: TRBJ1-1
d_call: NA
clone_size: NA
v_call: TRBV11-2
cdr3_aa: CASSLKKGAEAFF
cdr3_nt: TGTGCCAGCAGCTTAAAGAAGGGAGCGGAAGCTTTCTTT

j_call: TRBJ1-2
d_call: NA
clone_size: NA
v_call: TRBV11-3
cdr3_aa: CASSRLPGKEGYGYTF
cdr3_nt: TGTGCCAGCAGCCGTTTGCCTGGGAAGGAGGGCTATGGCTACACCTTC

j_call: TRBJ1-4
d_call: TRBD1
clone_size: NA
v_call: TRBV5-6
cdr3_aa: CASSLRGHEKLFF
cdr3_nt: TGTGCCAGCAGCCTCAGGGGGCATGAAAAACTGTTTTTT

j_call: TRBJ1-4
d_call: NA
clone_size: NA
v_call: TRBV2
cdr3_aa: CASSYRQGRSEKLFF
cdr3_nt: TGTGCCAGCAGTTACCGCCAGGGTAGGAGTGAAAAACTGTTTTTT

j_call: TRBJ1-2
d_call: TRBD1
clone_size: NA
v_call: TRBV19
cdr3_aa: CASSVSGQGALGYTF
cdr3_nt: TGTGCCAGTAGTGTATCCGGGCAGGGGGCGCTGGGCTACACCTTC

j_call: TRBJ1-1
d_call: NA
clone_size: NA
v_call: TRBV30
cdr3_aa: CAWSRQIGTEAFF
cdr3_nt: TGTGCCTGGAGTCGACAGATCGGGACTGAAGCTTTCTTT

j_call: TRBJ1-5
d_call: NA
clone_size: once
v_call: TRBV7-2
cdr3_aa: CASSLEAGEVGQPQHF
cdr3_nt: TGTGCCAGCAGCTTAGAGGCGGGAGAGGTCGGTCAGCCCCAGCATTTT

j_call: TRBJ1-5
d_call: TRBD1
clone_size: few
v_call: TRBV6-5
cdr3_aa: CASSPGQLGSQHF
cdr3_nt: TGTGCCAGCAGCCCGGGACAGCTGGGGTCCCAGCATTTT

j_call: TRBJ2-7
d_call: TRBD1
clone_size: NA
v_call: TRBV3-1/TRBV3-2
cdr3_aa: CASSLLRTGNYEQYF
cdr3_nt: TGTGCCAGCAGCCTATTGCGGACAGGGAACTACGAGCAGTACTTC

j_call: TRBJ1-5
d_call: TRBD1
clone_size: NA
v_call: TRBV7-9
cdr3_aa: CASSQTGGNQPQHF
cdr3_nt: TGTGCCAGCAGCCAGACAGGGGGCAATCAGCCCCAGCATTTT

j_call: TRBJ1-5
d_call: TRBD1
clone_size: NA
v_call: TRBV5-1
cdr3_aa: CASSLRPTGLDQPQHF
cdr3_nt: TGCGCCAGCAGCTTGCGACCGACAGGGCTTGATCAGCCCCAGCATTTT

j_call: TRBJ1-4
d_call: NA
clone_size: NA
v_call: TRBV15
cdr3_aa: CATYSIGAGDGKLFF
cdr3_nt: TGTGCCACCTACAGCATCGGGGCAGGGGATGGAAAACTGTTTTTT

j_call: TRBJ2-7
d_call: NA
clone_size: NA
v_call: TRBV7-9
cdr3_aa: CASSRPFSDKAYEQYF
cdr3_nt: TGTGCCAGCAGCCGACCCTTCAGCGATAAAGCCTACGAGCAGTACTTC

j_call: TRBJ1-5
d_call: NA
clone_size: NA
v_call: TRBV6-1
cdr3_aa: CASSAYGIGSSNQPQHF
cdr3_nt: TGTGCCAGCAGTGCCTACGGGATTGGGTCATCCAATCAGCCCCAGCATTTT

j_call: TRBJ2-7
d_call: TRBD2
clone_size: NA
v_call: TRBV18
cdr3_aa: CASSPSGASYEQYF
cdr3_nt: TGTGCCAGCTCACCGAGCGGGGCCTCCTACGAGCAGTACTTC

j_call: TRBJ2-1
d_call: NA
clone_size: NA
v_call: TRBV10-2
cdr3_aa: CASKGTHNYNEQFF
cdr3_nt: TGCGCCAGCAAAGGGACTCACAACTACAATGAGCAGTTCTTC

j_call: TRBJ1-3
d_call: NA
clone_size: NA
v_call: TRBV28
cdr3_aa: CASSLSRAGNTIYF
cdr3_nt: TGTGCCAGCAGTTTATCCCGCGCGGGAAACACCATATATTTT

j_call: TRBJ1-6
d_call: NA
clone_size: NA
v_call: TRBV2
cdr3_aa: CASSEGTGRNSPLHF
cdr3_nt: TGTGCCAGCAGTGAAGGAACGGGAAGGAATTCACCCCTCCACTTT

j_call: TRBJ1-2
d_call: NA
clone_size: NA
v_call: TRBV29-1
cdr3_aa: CSVGGSSSNYGYTF
cdr3_nt: TGCAGCGTTGGGGGCAGCAGCTCCAACTATGGCTACACCTTC

j_call: TRBJ2-2
d_call: TRBD1
clone_size: NA
v_call: TRBV24-1
cdr3_aa: CATSDLGTGGTGELFF
cdr3_nt: TGTGCCACCAGTGATTTGGGGACAGGGGGCACCGGGGAGCTGTTTTTT

j_call: TRBJ2-1
d_call: NA
clone_size: NA
v_call: TRBV19
cdr3_aa: CASSTRQSSSYNEQFF
cdr3_nt: TGTGCCAGTAGTACCAGACAGTCCAGCTCCTACAATGAGCAGTTCTTC

j_call: TRBJ1-1
d_call: TRBD1
clone_size: few
v_call: TRBV4-1
cdr3_aa: CASSPSEWNRGNTEAFF
cdr3_nt: TGCGCCAGCAGTCCCTCCGAGTGGAACAGGGGGAACACTGAAGCTTTCTTT

j_call: TRBJ2-7
d_call: TRBD1
clone_size: NA
v_call: TRBV5-4
cdr3_aa: CASSHLGTGAYEQYF
cdr3_nt: TGTGCCAGCAGCCACCTCGGGACAGGAGCCTACGAGCAGTACTTC

j_call: TRBJ1-2
d_call: NA
clone_size: NA
v_call: TRBV5-1
cdr3_aa: CASGGLGRGGYTF
cdr3_nt: TGCGCCAGCGGGGGACTCGGGAGAGGAGGCTACACCTTC

j_call: TRBJ2-3
d_call: NA
clone_size: NA
v_call: TRBV5-1
cdr3_aa: CASSLTQGPDTQYF
cdr3_nt: TGCGCCAGCAGCTTGACACAGGGACCAGATACGCAGTATTTT

j_call: TRBJ1-2
d_call: TRBD1
clone_size: NA
v_call: TRBV11-3
cdr3_aa: CASSRPDRAGYTF
cdr3_nt: TGTGCCAGCAGCCGACCTGACAGGGCTGGCTACACCTTC

j_call: TRBJ1-2
d_call: TRBD1
clone_size: NA
v_call: TRBV5-1
cdr3_aa: CASSSAGQAYGYTF
cdr3_nt: TGCGCCAGCAGCTCGGCCGGACAGGCCTATGGCTACACCTTC

j_call: TRBJ1-6
d_call: NA
clone_size: NA
v_call: TRBV6-1
cdr3_aa: CASSDRRVSSPLHF
cdr3_nt: TGTGCCAGCAGTGATAGGAGGGTCTCTTCACCCCTCCACTTT

j_call: TRBJ1-5
d_call: NA
clone_size: NA
v_call: TRBV28
cdr3_aa: CASSLPPNGGADYSNQPQHF
cdr3_nt: TGTGCCAGCAGTTTACCTCCCAATGGAGGGGCTGATTATAGCAATCAGCCCCAGCATTTT

j_call: TRBJ2-3
d_call: NA
clone_size: NA
v_call: TRBV5-1
cdr3_aa: CASSLGWAGGVDTQYF
cdr3_nt: TGCGCCAGCAGCTTGGGTTGGGCCGGGGGTGTGGATACGCAGTATTTT

j_call: TRBJ1-4
d_call: NA
clone_size: NA
v_call: TRBV2
cdr3_aa: CATYGGTNEKLFF
cdr3_nt: TGTGCCACCTACGGGGGTACTAATGAAAAACTGTTTTTT

j_call: TRBJ1-2
d_call: TRBD1
clone_size: NA
v_call: TRBV6-1
cdr3_aa: CASSERVRDRGRTGYGYTF
cdr3_nt: TGTGCCAGCAGTGAGAGGGTGCGGGACAGGGGGCGCACGGGCTATGGCTACACCTTC

j_call: TRBJ1-2
d_call: NA
clone_size: NA
v_call: TRBV27
cdr3_aa: CASSFLPQGRDGYTF
cdr3_nt: TGTGCCAGCAGTTTCCTACCCCAGGGGAGGGATGGCTACACCTTC

j_call: TRBJ1-1
d_call: NA
clone_size: NA
v_call: TRBV5-5
cdr3_aa: CASSLAEGWRTEAFF
cdr3_nt: TGTGCCAGCAGCTTGGCCGAGGGTTGGAGGACTGAAGCTTTCTTT

j_call: TRBJ1-2
d_call: NA
clone_size: NA
v_call: TRBV18
cdr3_aa: CASSPDSRGYGYTF
cdr3_nt: TGTGCCAGCTCACCCGATAGCAGGGGCTATGGCTACACCTTC

j_call: TRBJ2-3
d_call: NA
clone_size: NA
v_call: TRBV19
cdr3_aa: CASSIRDFTDTQYF
cdr3_nt: TGTGCCAGTAGTATAAGAGATTTCACAGATACGCAGTATTTT

j_call: TRBJ2-4
d_call: NA
clone_size: few
v_call: TRBV6-1
cdr3_aa: CASSESGGGKNIQYF
cdr3_nt: TGTGCCAGCAGTGAAAGTGGGGGAGGCAAAAACATTCAGTACTTC

j_call: TRBJ1-1
d_call: TRBD1
clone_size: NA
v_call: TRBV27
cdr3_aa: CASSLSGDSQGNTEAFF
cdr3_nt: TGTGCCAGCAGTTTATCGGGGGACAGCCAGGGGAACACTGAAGCTTTCTTT

j_call: TRBJ2-7
d_call: NA
clone_size: NA
v_call: TRBV30
cdr3_aa: CAWSVGAGDPYEQYF
cdr3_nt: TGTGCCTGGAGTGTAGGGGCAGGGGATCCCTACGAGCAGTACTTC

j_call: TRBJ1-6
d_call: TRBD1
clone_size: NA
v_call: TRBV28
cdr3_aa: CASIQGRMNSPLHF
cdr3_nt: TGTGCCAGCATACAGGGGCGAATGAATTCACCCCTCCACTTT

j_call: TRBJ2-7
d_call: NA
clone_size: NA
v_call: TRBV25-1
cdr3_aa: CASSDGRIGYF
cdr3_nt: TGTGCCAGCAGTGATGGGCGAATTGGGTACTTC

j_call: TRBJ2-1
d_call: TRBD1
clone_size: NA
v_call: TRBV28
cdr3_aa: CASSLRDGQGKNEQFF
cdr3_nt: TGTGCCAGCAGTTTAAGGGACGGACAGGGGAAGAATGAGCAGTTCTTC

j_call: TRBJ2-4
d_call: TRBD2
clone_size: NA
v_call: TRBV14
cdr3_aa: CASSQGGLAKPHF
cdr3_nt: TGTGCCAGCAGCCAAGGAGGACTAGCAAAACCACACTTC

j_call: TRBJ1-3
d_call: TRBD1
clone_size: once
v_call: TRBV28
cdr3_aa: CASRWGKGAGNTIYF
cdr3_nt: TGTGCCAGCAGATGGGGGAAGGGGGCAGGAAACACCATATATTTT

j_call: TRBJ1-4
d_call: NA
clone_size: NA
v_call: TRBV21-1
cdr3_aa: CASSSGQLATNEKLFF
cdr3_nt: TGTGCCAGCAGCAGCGGACAGCTCGCAACTAATGAAAAACTGTTTTTT

j_call: TRBJ2-5
d_call: NA
clone_size: NA
v_call: TRBV27
cdr3_aa: CASSLTRTARGQETQYF
cdr3_nt: TGTGCCAGCAGCCTGACCAGGACGGCGAGAGGGCAAGAGACCCAGTACTTC